The rows below give T cell receptor beta chains drawn from one sample of a study of T cell repertoires in cytomegalovirus infection. TCRdb re-called the reads with MiXCR, one entry per CDR3 protein. The sample holds more than 85,000 distinct CDR3 sequences, 16% seen once. Sequencing input: PBMCs. These receptors all stem from a human donor in good health (CMV status not recorded). Some clones in this sample may be carry-over from other donors' samples. Both conserved end residues are part of each CDR3. A D gene is named only where the DNA matches it firmly. A row's size may be missing; if present it is once, few, many or a size class.

j_gene,d_gene,v_gene,abundance,CDR3aa,CDR3nt
TRBJ2-7,-,TRBV7-2,many,CASRRTVGGSYEQYF,TGTGCCAGCAGAAGGACGGTCGGTGGATCCTACGAGCAGTACTTC
TRBJ2-3,-,TRBV6-2/TRBV6-3,-,CASTDIGATSTQYF,TGTGCCAGCACCGACATAGGGGCGACTTCAACGCAGTATTTT
TRBJ1-5,-,TRBV28,few,CASSFRQDPQPQHF,TGTGCCAGCAGTTTCCGACAGGACCCCCAGCCCCAGCATTTT
TRBJ2-3,-,TRBV7-2,-,CASSLKAGQSTDTQYF,TGTGCCAGCAGCTTAAAGGCTGGACAGAGCACAGATACGCAGTATTTT
TRBJ2-5,-,TRBV7-8,-,CASSVVQGPETQYF,TGTGCCAGCAGCGTAGTACAGGGTCCGGAGACCCAGTACTTC
TRBJ2-7,TRBD1,TRBV7-2,many,CASSPRQGAGSYEQYF,TGTGCCAGCAGCCCCCGACAGGGAGCCGGCTCCTACGAGCAGTACTTC
TRBJ2-2,TRBD2,TRBV6-6,-,CASSYSLGGGLNTGELFF,TGTGCCAGCAGTTACTCGCTTGGCGGGGGGCTGAACACCGGGGAGCTGTTTTTT
TRBJ1-1,-,TRBV15,-,CATSRPGSTETNTEAFF,TGTGCCACCAGCAGACCAGGGTCGACAGAGACGAACACTGAAGCTTTCTTT
TRBJ1-2,-,TRBV7-2,many,CASSLGAVYGYTF,TGTGCCAGCAGCTTAGGGGCGGTCTATGGCTACACCTTC
TRBJ1-5,-,TRBV20-1,-,CSAISPDGAQPQHF,TGCAGTGCCATCTCTCCAGACGGAGCTCAGCCCCAGCATTTT
TRBJ1-1,-,TRBV7-2,many,CASSYLGTEAFF,TGTGCCAGCAGCTACCTGGGGACTGAAGCTTTCTTT
TRBJ1-3,-,TRBV6-6,-,CASFGGTYSGNTIYF,TGTGCCAGCTTTGGCGGGACGTACTCTGGAAACACCATATATTTT
TRBJ2-7,TRBD2,TRBV4-2,few,CASSPSSGQIYEQYF,TGTGCCAGCAGCCCGTCTAGCGGTCAAATCTACGAGCAGTACTTC
TRBJ2-5,TRBD1,TRBV6-6,few,CACRTGTGMLETQYF,TGTGCCTGCAGAACCGGGACAGGGATGTTGGAGACCCAGTACTTC
TRBJ1-2,-,TRBV7-8,many,CASSPRTPTFNYGYTF,TGTGCCAGCAGCCCGCGGACTCCTACCTTTAACTATGGCTACACCTTC
TRBJ1-5,-,TRBV28,many,CASSSPRQPQHF,TGTGCCAGCAGTTCCCCTCGACAGCCCCAGCATTTT
TRBJ2-3,-,TRBV19,few,CASGDTLWADTQYF,TGTGCCAGTGGGGACACTCTTTGGGCAGATACGCAGTATTTT
TRBJ1-1,-,TRBV30,-,CAWSVRGSRVAFF,TGTGCCTGGAGTGTAAGGGGAAGTAGGGTCGCTTTCTTT
TRBJ1-1,-,TRBV7-8,many,CASSTRRGAYTEAFF,TGTGCCAGCAGCACCCGAAGGGGGGCTTACACTGAAGCTTTCTTT
TRBJ1-1,-,TRBV7-2,many,CASSLVAINTEAFF,TGTGCCAGCAGCTTAGTCGCTATCAACACTGAAGCTTTCTTT
TRBJ2-7,-,TRBV6-2/TRBV6-3,few,CASRVFPYEQYF,TGTGCCAGCAGGGTTTTTCCCTACGAGCAGTACTTC
TRBJ2-1,TRBD1,TRBV9,few,CASSVTGGNEQFF,TGTGCCAGCAGCGTTACAGGGGGTAATGAGCAGTTCTTC
TRBJ2-1,-,TRBV20-1,few,CSAVPGGMDNEQFF,TGCAGTGCTGTCCCGGGGGGCATGGACAATGAGCAGTTCTTC
TRBJ2-1,TRBD2,TRBV27,-,CASSSLAGGNNEQFF,TGTGCCAGCAGTTCATTAGCGGGGGGGAACAATGAGCAGTTCTTC
TRBJ2-3,TRBD1,TRBV12-3/TRBV12-4,-,CASSLRDSGTQYF,TGTGCCAGCAGTTTAAGGGACAGCGGAACGCAGTATTTT
TRBJ2-7,TRBD1,TRBV6-6,-,CASSYPGTGGQQYF,TGTGCCAGCAGTTACCCTGGGACAGGGGGACAGCAGTACTTC
TRBJ2-3,-,TRBV11-2,few,CASSWQGGPISDTQYF,TGTGCCAGCAGCTGGCAGGGGGGCCCGATCTCAGATACGCAGTATTTT
TRBJ1-1,-,TRBV6-6,-,CASRQTGFYTEAFF,TGTGCCAGCAGACAGACAGGTTTTTACACTGAAGCTTTCTTT
TRBJ1-1,-,TRBV27,few,CASTSMGQYTEAFF,TGTGCCAGCACTAGTATGGGGCAGTACACTGAAGCTTTCTTT
TRBJ2-2,TRBD1,TRBV6-4,few,CASRVENWDRALVGELFF,TGTGCCAGCAGAGTCGAGAATTGGGACAGGGCGTTGGTCGGGGAGCTGTTTTTT
TRBJ1-4,-,TRBV20-1,-,CSARDPRPTNEKLFF,TGCAGTGCTAGAGATCCTCGTCCAACTAATGAAAAACTGTTTTTT
TRBJ1-6,-,TRBV7-6,many,CASSLYNSDNSPLHF,TGTGCCAGCAGCTTATATAACAGTGATAATTCACCCCTCCACTTT
TRBJ2-2,-,TRBV27,-,CASKPRANTGELFF,TGTGCCAGCAAACCTAGAGCGAACACCGGGGAGCTGTTTTTT
TRBJ2-3,-,TRBV30,few,CAWVKPSTDTQYF,TGTGCCTGGGTGAAGCCTAGCACAGATACGCAGTATTTT
TRBJ2-2,-,TRBV5-1,-,CASSLWPFTGELFF,TGCGCCAGCAGCTTGTGGCCATTTACCGGGGAGCTGTTTTTT
TRBJ2-1,-,TRBV29-1,many,CSVEDNTSHEQFF,TGCAGCGTTGAAGATAATACCAGCCATGAGCAGTTCTTC
TRBJ2-1,TRBD2,TRBV12-3/TRBV12-4,few,CASSWTGGGNEQFF,TGTGCCAGCAGTTGGACGGGGGGGGGCAATGAGCAGTTCTTC
TRBJ1-2,-,TRBV14,many,CASSPSSYGYTF,TGTGCCAGCAGCCCCTCCTCCTATGGCTACACCTTC
TRBJ2-7,-,TRBV7-8,many,CASSPLAGQYSYEQYF,TGTGCCAGCAGCCCCCTGGCGGGACAGTACTCCTACGAGCAGTACTTC
TRBJ2-7,TRBD1,TRBV29-1,-,CSVPRQGQNEQYF,TGCAGCGTTCCTCGACAGGGGCAGAACGAGCAGTACTTC
TRBJ2-7,TRBD2,TRBV7-6,-,CASSLGFPGGNYEQYF,TGTGCCAGCAGCTTAGGCTTCCCGGGGGGGAACTACGAGCAGTACTTC
TRBJ2-3,TRBD2,TRBV6-4,-,CASSLAGGSADTQYF,TGTGCCAGCAGTTTAGCGGGGGGGTCCGCAGATACGCAGTATTTT
TRBJ2-7,-,TRBV5-4,few,CASSLNGEDYEQYF,TGTGCCAGCAGCTTGAACGGGGAGGACTACGAGCAGTACTTC
TRBJ2-7,TRBD2,TRBV12-3/TRBV12-4,many,CASAPGGSSYEQYF,TGTGCCAGCGCCCCGGGGGGATCCTCCTACGAGCAGTACTTC
TRBJ1-5,-,TRBV30,-,CAWSGGSNQPQHF,TGTGCCTGGAGTGGAGGTAGCAATCAGCCCCAGCATTTT
TRBJ1-1,TRBD1,TRBV11-2,many,CASSLRTGGTEAFF,TGTGCCAGCAGCTTAAGGACAGGGGGCACTGAAGCTTTCTTT
TRBJ2-5,TRBD1,TRBV12-3/TRBV12-4,many,CASSLTGTGLETQYF,TGTGCCAGCAGTCTCACAGGGACAGGGTTGGAGACCCAGTACTTC
TRBJ1-2,-,TRBV7-2,medium-sized,CASSPSIGALGYTF,TGTGCCAGCAGCCCCTCCATAGGAGCCCTTGGCTACACCTTC
TRBJ2-3,TRBD1,TRBV12-3/TRBV12-4,-,CASINFRDRDPDTQYF,TGTGCCAGCATAAATTTCCGGGACAGGGACCCAGATACGCAGTATTTT
TRBJ2-1,-,TRBV12-3/TRBV12-4,many,CASSLENQGGYNEQFF,TGTGCCAGCAGTTTAGAAAATCAAGGGGGATACAATGAGCAGTTCTTC